The present TCR beta chain was sequenced within a study of blood T cell repertoires in COVID-19. Study context: Acute-phase and convalescent COVID-19 samples originated in the United States, Italy and Spain. PBMCs, B-cell-depleted T cells, or T cells provided the cDNA or gDNA that made up the material.

Losses at the gene ends were 1 base for V and 7 bases for J; bases not matched to a gene: 7. CDR1 and CDR2 (germline): SGHNT, YENEEA. The CDR3 contains 15 residues. This clone was seen a single time. Under the authors' procedure: Researchers report that nucleated cell counts were estimated from reference gene primer amplification. Data came from immunoSEQ multiplex PCR; TCRdb stores just in-frame clones and leaves some out. For V, J and clone size, that table is used; D and trimming come from the DNA. The table has fewer than 300,000 clones, around 89% seen once. Sequencing was performed on peripheral blood. The chain uses TRBV11-3 and TRBJ2-1; 7 bases match TRBD2. The source of this sequence is a man aged 25 to 40 with acute or convalescent COVID-19. CDR3 bases: TGTGCCAGCAGCTTAGTGGGCGGGAGTAGGAATGAGCAGTTCTTC. Translation: CASSLVGGSRNEQFF.